This T cell receptor (beta chain) derives from a study of OX40 agonist ivuxolimab in advanced cancers. This clone has just a few counts. Antigen unknown. Study results and caveats: Expanded clones were, on average, more numerous in CD8+ T cells than in CD4+.

Blood was sampled at baseline, cycle 4 day 1, and cycle 7 day 1. Germline values: CDR1 SGHAT, CDR2 FQNNGV. This CDR3 comprises 16 residues. The V gene end was trimmed by 5 bases and the J gene end by 3 bases; junction bases not matched to a gene: 8. Sequenced by immunoSEQ multiplex PCR; TCRdb stores in-frame clones only, minus some. The sample lists 70,000 to 85,000 clones; approximately 93% were seen once. The rearrangement joins TRBV11-2 to TRBJ2-3, with 10 bases fitting TRBD2. The source material was CD4+ or CD8+ T cells sorted from blood, sampled in a trial of the OX40 agonist ivuxolimab. The receptor was isolated from an adult with an advanced solid tumor such as melanoma, head and neck, liver or kidney cancer. CDR3 amino acids: CASSPPTSGLTDTQYF. CDR3 DNA sequence: TGTGCCAGCAGCCCTCCGACTAGCGGGTTGACAGATACGCAGTATTTT.